This TCR beta chain was identified during a study of long-term antiretroviral therapy in people with HIV. Study outcomes and limitations: HIV repertoire CDR3 lengths ranged less widely than those of controls. Pre-ART clonal expansions dominated every time point's repertoire.

Researchers secured at least one pre-ART and at least two post-ART PBMC samples from each donor. Treated in the United States were all of the participants with HIV. An immunoSEQ assay, version v3.0, was performed at survey level. The data were produced by immunoSEQ multiplex PCR, yet TCRdb's version contains in-frame clones alone and is incomplete. The table lists tens of thousands of clones, more than 70% of them singletons, with approximately 8.8% in the top ten. Germline V gene lookup returns CDR1 SGHTA and CDR2 FQGNSA. This CDR3 spans 14 amino acids. V shed 0 bases and J shed 4 bases, with 6 bases lying between them. With respect to this clone: Its specificity is unknown.

The chain combines TRBV7-2 with TRBJ2-2, with D perhaps TRBD1 or TRBD2 (5 bases each). The clonotype was recovered from a man aged 40-55 years with HIV. The starting material was unsorted PBMCs, obtained 4.7 to 5 years after starting antiretroviral therapy. CDR3 DNA: TGTGCCAGCAGCTTAGCCGGGACCACCGGGGAGCTGTTTTTT. Its translation is CASSLAGTTGELFF. Looking up the rest from reference TRBV7-2 and TRBJ2-2 gives the full variable domain: GAGVSQSPSNKVTEKGKDVELRCDPISGHTALYWYRQSLGQGLEFLIYFQGNSAPDKSGLPSDRFSAERTGGSVSTLTIQRTQQEDSAVYLCASSLAGTTGELFFGEGSRLTVL.